This T cell receptor beta chain was found in a study of T cell responses to AZD1222 COVID-19 vaccine (dated by TCRdb to 2020 to 2022). Regarding the complete study: TCR sequencing was performed for some 250 trial participants, of whom 200 to 220 were given two doses of AZD1222 and some 26 were given two doses of MenACWY control vaccine. Trial participants were enrolled by age into subgroups of 18-55, 56-69 and 70-plus years, and around 150, 28 and 57 TCR-sequenced participants, respectively, were included in these subgroups. The investigation overall reported the following: In the small 56-69-year group, the increase in depth fell short of significance, most likely because of low power. Conclusions about previously exposed vaccinees are limited because only a handful of AZD1222 recipients were SARS-CoV-2 seropositive at baseline. Participants were mostly white British and included more females than males, and it was suggested by the authors that clonal diversity may have been underestimated. Epitopes outside the regions mutated in the B.1.351 and B.1.1.7 variants were reportedly recognized by nearly half of the unique spike-specific TCRs. After two AZD1222 doses, both the breadth and the depth of spike-specific TCRs were significantly higher than at day 0 and than in MenACWY recipients. Vaccine-associated CD4 TCRs spanned the whole spike protein, with dominant responses in regions 160-218 and 743-854. Because no day 14 peak-response samples were available, the repertoires could be characterized only after the peak T cell response.

The CDR3 regions of human TCRbeta chains were analyzed by immunosequencing. Per the source publication's procedure: TCRs in the repertoires were compared against a reference library of SARS-CoV-2-specific TCRs that had been generated with the MIRA antigen-specificity platform. Breadth was defined as the fraction of unique TCRs that were SARS-CoV-2-associated, and depth was defined as the fraction of total T cells that were SARS-CoV-2-associated. Using the MIRA data, every spike-specific TCR was mapped to the spike region that the TCR reacted to and assigned to either a CD4 or a CD8 class. Log10-transformed breadth and depth values were compared by one-way ANOVA with Sidak's multiple comparisons tests. This is the immuneACCESS table as TCRdb keeps it, with only in-frame sequences that have V and J called. A part of the clones is gone; compared with another copy, unresolved V genes explain less than half, and the rest is unexplained. The DNA was the basis for D and trimming; V, J and clone size are from that table. This sample holds 84,000 or so clones; 90% were observed only once. Of the sample, more than 2.5% is held by the ten largest clones.

The sample's time point, from its label and the paper: about 28 days (+/-7) after the second vaccine dose. Because spike-specific TCR depth and breadth did not differ between the two schedules, AZD1222 recipients who got a second dose at roughly 4 weeks were pooled with those who got a second dose at roughly 12 weeks. Vaccinee samples were obtained from the UK trials COV001 and COV002, which included a single-blind randomized controlled phase 2/3 trial of AZD1222 (ChAdOx1 nCoV-19) in healthy adults. For TCRbeta chain sequencing, PBMC samples from trial participants were taken at day 0 and at day 28 after the second dose. Notes on this clone: What antigen it recognizes has not been identified. No qualities accompany the bases; no much larger clone lies one base away.

The CDR3 spans 14 residues, from the cysteine through the phenylalanine. The read is trimmed to its CDR3 DNA, 42 bases read in frame from base 1. V gives up 5 bases and J gives up 8 bases, and the segment between their germline ends measures 16 bases. Based on the germline V gene, the CDR1 and CDR2 sequences are SGHAT and FQNNGV. This sequence originates from an adult who received the AZD1222 COVID-19 vaccine. The chain links TRBV11-2 with TRBJ2-1; the D region possibly corresponds to TRBD2 (5 bases align). Source: peripheral blood, taken 28 days after the second AZD1222 dose. DNA sequence: TGTGCCAGCAGCGTTCTTAAGGGAGATTATGAGCAGTTCTTC. Protein translation: CASSVLKGDYEQFF.